These T cell receptor beta chains were read from a single sample in a study of blood T cell repertoires in COVID-19. Produced via immunoSEQ multiplex PCR; TCRdb's table is partial and in-frame only. The data show approximately 300,000 clones, around 87% seen once. The sequenced sample was peripheral blood. All receptors come from a man in his fifties with active or convalescent COVID-19. CDR3s include the opening cysteine and the closing phenylalanine or tryptophan. The order of the fields is clone size, J gene, V gene, D gene, CDR3 DNA, CDR3 protein. A D gene is named only where the DNA matches it firmly. Where a row states a size, it is once, few, many or the class of an expanded clone; other rows omit it.

size: few; J: TRBJ1-1; V: TRBV7-2; D: TRBD1; DNA: TGTGCCAGCAGTCGACAGGGGGACACTGAAGCTTTCTTT; CDR3: CASSRQGDTEAFF
size: .; J: TRBJ1-1; V: TRBV20-1; D: .; DNA: TGCAGTGCCGCGTCCATGGGCGAGGCTTTCTTT; CDR3: CSAASMGEAFF
size: .; J: TRBJ1-3; V: TRBV10-3; D: TRBD1; DNA: TGTGCCATCAGTCGACAGGGGGCTGGAAACACCATATATTTT; CDR3: CAISRQGAGNTIYF
size: .; J: TRBJ2-3; V: TRBV3-1/TRBV3-2; D: .; DNA: TGTGCCAGCAGCTCAACCGGGCGGGCGGGAAGCACAGATACGCAGTATTTT; CDR3: CASSSTGRAGSTDTQYF
size: once; J: TRBJ2-7; V: TRBV20-1; D: .; DNA: TGCAGTGCTAAGGGAGTGGGGGAGCAGTACTTC; CDR3: CSAKGVGEQYF
size: .; J: TRBJ1-1; V: TRBV11-2; D: .; DNA: TGTGCCAGCAGCCCACTGACAGCTCGTATGAACACTGAAGCTTTCTTT; CDR3: CASSPLTARMNTEAFF
size: once; J: TRBJ2-7; V: TRBV6-2/TRBV6-3; D: .; DNA: TGTGCCAGCAGTTACCCTGTGGAGAGGAGTCAGAGCTACGAGCAGTACTTC; CDR3: CASSYPVERSQSYEQYF
size: few; J: TRBJ1-5; V: TRBV6-6; D: .; DNA: TGTGCCAGCAGTTACCACGGGAGCAGGGGCAATCAGCCCCAGCATTTT; CDR3: CASSYHGSRGNQPQHF
size: .; J: TRBJ2-7; V: TRBV6-5; D: TRBD1; DNA: TGTGCCAGCAGTTACAGTCAGGGGGCGGTCTACGAGCAGTACTTC; CDR3: CASSYSQGAVYEQYF
size: .; J: TRBJ1-1; V: TRBV7-9; D: TRBD1; DNA: TGTGCCAGCAGCTTACGGGCACAGGGGGCTTTCTTT; CDR3: CASSLRAQGAFF
size: .; J: TRBJ1-4; V: TRBV30; D: TRBD1; DNA: TGTGCCTGGAGTCAGGGGGTTAGGGGTTTAGCAGCTAATGAAAAACTGTTTTTT; CDR3: CAWSQGVRGLAANEKLFF
size: .; J: TRBJ1-1; V: TRBV12-2; D: .; DNA: TGTGCAAGTCGCTCTTGGCAAGGCTGCAGGGGAGACACTGAAGCTTTCTTT; CDR3: CASRSWQGCRGDTEAFF
size: .; J: TRBJ1-5; V: TRBV28; D: TRBD1; DNA: TGTGCCAGCAGCACAGGGACAGGTTTGTTTATTTACAATCAGCCCCAGCATTTT; CDR3: CASSTGTGLFIYNQPQHF
size: .; J: TRBJ2-3; V: TRBV5-4; D: TRBD1; DNA: TGTGCCAGCAGCCCCAGGGGGTTGGTCGCAGATACGCAGTATTTT; CDR3: CASSPRGLVADTQYF
size: .; J: TRBJ1-5; V: TRBV2; D: .; DNA: TGTGCCAGCAGTGAAGCGGAGGCGCGGGGCAATCAGCCCCAGCATTTT; CDR3: CASSEAEARGNQPQHF
size: once; J: TRBJ1-1; V: TRBV5-5; D: .; DNA: TGTGCCAGCAACCAGGGTTCGGTTCCCACTGAAGCTTTCTTT; CDR3: CASNQGSVPTEAFF
size: .; J: TRBJ2-1; V: TRBV27; D: TRBD2; DNA: TGTGCCAGCAGTACCGGGACTAGCAAGTTCTTC; CDR3: CASSTGTSKFF
size: .; J: TRBJ2-7; V: TRBV19; D: TRBD1; DNA: TGTGCCAGTAGTAAGTTGGACAGGGGCAACCACTACGAGCAGTACTTC; CDR3: CASSKLDRGNHYEQYF
size: few; J: TRBJ2-1; V: TRBV11-3; D: TRBD1; DNA: TGTGCCAGCAGCTTGGGGACAGGGTCTGTCTACAATGAGCAGTTCTTC; CDR3: CASSLGTGSVYNEQFF